A selection of T cell receptor beta chains follows, all from one sample in a study of cytomegalovirus exposure and HLA in healthy donors. Sequencing used immunoSEQ multiplex PCR; TCRdb keeps in-frame clones, though not all of them. This sample has about 110,000 clones, with roughly 90% found just once. The source material was PBMCs. These receptors were collected from a young woman in good health and CMV-seronegative. Each CDR3 is given with its conserved first and last residue. A D gene is named only where the DNA matches it firmly. Clone size is given for some rows only: seen once, a few or many times, or a class if the clone is expanded.

V gene	clone size	D gene	J gene	CDR3 protein	CDR3 DNA
TRBV4-3	.	.	TRBJ2-1	CASSQVVGVNEQFF	TGCGCCAGCAGCCAAGTCGTCGGGGTAAATGAGCAGTTCTTC
TRBV28	.	TRBD1	TRBJ1-3	CASSLGRGSGNTIYF	TGTGCCAGCAGTTTGGGCAGGGGGTCCGGAAACACCATATATTTT
TRBV19	.	TRBD1	TRBJ1-5	CASRSGQGHNQPQHF	TGTGCCAGTAGATCAGGACAGGGGCATAATCAGCCCCAGCATTTT
TRBV2	.	.	TRBJ1-3	CASSQVVSGNTIYF	TGTGCCAGCAGCCAGGTAGTATCCGGAAACACCATATATTTT
TRBV27	.	.	TRBJ1-4	CASSFRGNNEKLFF	TGTGCCAGCAGTTTTCGGGGGAATAATGAAAAACTGTTTTTT
TRBV3-2	.	.	TRBJ1-1	CASSPGGFF	TGTGCCAGCAGCCCCGGGGGTTTCTTT
TRBV25-1	.	.	TRBJ1-1	CASSSQNTEAFF	TGTGCCAGCAGTTCCCAGAACACTGAAGCTTTCTTT
TRBV7-9	.	.	TRBJ2-1	CASTLSPEGEQFF	TGTGCCAGCACCCTATCGCCGGAGGGTGAGCAGTTCTTC
TRBV2	.	.	TRBJ2-7	CASKNSYEQYF	TGTGCCAGCAAGAACAGCTACGAGCAGTACTTC
TRBV10-3	.	TRBD1	TRBJ2-7	CAISARDRGAREQYF	TGTGCCATCAGTGCCCGGGACAGGGGGGCGAGGGAGCAGTACTTC
TRBV6-4	.	.	TRBJ1-2	CASSDSAGVNYGYTF	TGTGCCAGCAGTGACTCGGCAGGGGTGAACTATGGCTACACCTTC
TRBV6-5	.	.	TRBJ1-5	CASSYSWGGQPQHF	TGTGCCAGCAGTTACAGTTGGGGGGGTCAGCCCCAGCATTTT
TRBV7-2	.	TRBD1	TRBJ1-2	CASSLDRQGVGTF	TGTGCCAGCAGCTTAGACCGCCAGGGGGTGGGCACCTTC
TRBV4-2	.	.	TRBJ2-4	CASSSRDTGFRNIQYF	TGTGCCAGCAGCAGCCGGGACACAGGATTTAGAAACATTCAGTACTTC
TRBV29-1	.	.	TRBJ2-2	CSATPGTGELFF	TGCAGCGCCACCCCAGGCACCGGGGAGCTGTTTTTT
TRBV9	few	.	TRBJ2-7	CASSVAVASEQYF	TGTGCCAGCAGCGTAGCTGTGGCTTCCGAGCAGTACTTC
TRBV28	.	TRBD2	TRBJ2-2	CASSFPAGGQMGSGELFF	TGTGCCAGCAGTTTCCCGGCGGGAGGCCAAATGGGGTCCGGGGAGCTGTTTTTT
TRBV18	.	.	TRBJ2-7	CASSPPDGEPTYEQYF	TGTGCCAGCTCACCCCCAGACGGAGAACCAACCTACGAGCAGTACTTC
TRBV7-8	.	TRBD1	TRBJ2-7	CASRQGWEQYF	TGTGCCAGCAGACAGGGGTGGGAGCAGTACTTC
TRBV28	.	.	TRBJ2-5	CASSPSTPQVETQYF	TGTGCCAGCAGTCCATCCACCCCCCAGGTAGAGACCCAGTACTTC
TRBV7-9	few	TRBD2	TRBJ2-7	CASSPAGRKQYF	TGTGCCAGCTCCCCGGCCGGGAGGAAGCAGTACTTC
TRBV6-5	.	.	TRBJ2-1	CASRDSNEQFF	TGTGCCAGCAGGGACAGCAATGAGCAGTTCTTC
TRBV6-1	.	.	TRBJ1-1	CASSDVFYTEAFF	TGTGCCAGCAGTGATGTTTTCTACACTGAAGCTTTCTTT
TRBV5-1	.	TRBD1	TRBJ2-2	CASSPDRGDGELFF	TGCGCCAGCAGCCCAGACAGGGGAGACGGGGAGCTGTTTTTT
TRBV7-3	.	TRBD2	TRBJ2-3	CASSRGTSGSTDTQYF	TGTGCCAGCAGCCGGGGGACTAGCGGGAGCACAGATACGCAGTATTTT
TRBV2	.	TRBD1	TRBJ1-4	CASITGDDEKLFF	TGTGCCAGCATAACAGGGGACGATGAAAAACTGTTTTTT
TRBV27	.	.	TRBJ1-1	CASSSSSNTEAFF	TGTGCCAGCAGTTCTAGCTCGAACACTGAAGCTTTCTTT
TRBV6-5	.	TRBD2	TRBJ2-3	CASRAGGADTQYF	TGTGCCAGCAGAGCGGGGGGCGCGGATACGCAGTATTTT
TRBV9	.	TRBD2	TRBJ2-6	CASSGTSGRVFGANVLTF	TGTGCCAGCAGCGGTACTAGCGGGAGGGTCTTTGGGGCCAACGTCCTGACTTTC
TRBV6-5	.	.	TRBJ2-3	CASSYSRGLGTDTQYF	TGTGCCAGCAGTTACTCGAGAGGGCTAGGCACAGATACGCAGTATTTT
TRBV7-2	.	TRBD1	TRBJ2-7	CASSRRQGEYEQYF	TGTGCCAGCAGCAGGCGACAGGGGGAGTACGAGCAGTACTTC
TRBV6-1	.	.	TRBJ1-2	CASSEAIHAGGNGYTF	TGTGCCAGCAGTGAAGCGATTCATGCGGGGGGTAATGGCTACACCTTC
TRBV6-1	.	.	TRBJ1-5	CASSDRMGGGQPQHF	TGTGCCAGCAGTGACCGTATGGGAGGGGGTCAGCCCCAGCATTTT
TRBV5-4	few	TRBD1	TRBJ1-2	CASSDPGTGDGYTF	TGTGCCAGCAGCGATCCCGGGACAGGGGACGGCTACACCTTC
TRBV9	.	.	TRBJ2-5	CASSARLGLQETQYF	TGTGCCAGCAGCGCCCGACTAGGCCTACAGGAGACCCAGTACTTC
TRBV6-5	.	.	TRBJ2-7	CASSYSRVREQYF	TGTGCCAGCAGTTACTCCAGGGTGCGCGAGCAGTACTTC
TRBV28	.	TRBD2	TRBJ2-1	CASSLGDYSSYNEQFF	TGTGCCAGCAGTTTAGGGGACTACAGCTCCTACAATGAGCAGTTCTTC
TRBV19	.	TRBD2	TRBJ2-3	CASRQRGLADTQYF	TGTGCCAGTAGGCAGCGGGGGCTCGCAGATACGCAGTATTTT
TRBV10-3	.	.	TRBJ2-7	CAILRSEGYEQYF	TGTGCCATCCTGCGAAGTGAGGGCTACGAGCAGTACTTC
TRBV6-1	few	.	TRBJ1-2	CASSEDRSLPYGYTF	TGTGCCAGCAGTGAAGACAGGTCTTTACCCTATGGCTACACCTTC
TRBV29-1	.	.	TRBJ2-7	CSVEVADEQYF	TGCAGCGTTGAGGTGGCGGACGAGCAGTACTTC
TRBV30	.	.	TRBJ2-1	CAWSVVEAEQFF	TGTGCCTGGAGTGTCGTGGAGGCTGAGCAGTTCTTC
TRBV7-2	.	.	TRBJ1-2	CASRPDSHYGYTF	TGTGCCAGCAGACCTGACAGCCACTATGGCTACACCTTC
TRBV4-3	once	.	TRBJ2-7	CASSQHQSSYEQYF	TGCGCCAGCAGCCAGCACCAGTCTTCCTACGAGCAGTACTTC
TRBV19	.	.	TRBJ1-1	CAITQGWGTEAFF	TGTGCCATCACACAGGGCTGGGGGACTGAAGCTTTCTTT
TRBV7-2	.	.	TRBJ1-6	CASSGRTLYNSPLHF	TGTGCCAGCAGCGGGAGGACTTTGTATAATTCACCCCTCCACTTT
TRBV19	.	TRBD2	TRBJ2-7	CASSIGGGAYEQYF	TGTGCCAGTAGTATAGGCGGGGGGGCCTACGAGCAGTACTTC
TRBV6-1	.	.	TRBJ1-2	CASSDRVHNYGYTF	TGTGCCAGCAGTGACAGGGTACATAACTATGGCTACACCTTC
TRBV7-9	once	TRBD2	TRBJ2-5	CASSSMRGSQETQYF	TGTGCCAGCAGCTCCATGCGCGGGAGCCAAGAGACCCAGTACTTC
TRBV11-3	.	.	TRBJ2-5	CASSLGYREREETQYF	TGTGCCAGCAGCTTAGGGTACAGGGAGAGAGAAGAGACCCAGTACTTC
TRBV7-9	.	.	TRBJ2-3	CASSLVGGSTDTQYF	TGTGCCAGCAGCTTAGTGGGCGGGAGCACAGATACGCAGTATTTT
TRBV6-1	.	.	TRBJ1-3	CASSERQNTIYF	TGTGCCAGCAGTGAACGACAGAACACCATATATTTT
TRBV9	.	TRBD2	TRBJ2-1	CASSPRGRGGEFF	TGTGCCAGCAGCCCCCGTGGGCGGGGGGGAGAGTTCTTC
TRBV6-5	.	TRBD1	TRBJ1-1	CASRLTGVTEAFF	TGTGCCAGCAGACTGACAGGGGTTACTGAAGCTTTCTTT
TRBV5-1	.	TRBD1	TRBJ2-7	CASSLIGDSTYEQYF	TGCGCCAGCAGCTTGATAGGGGACAGTACCTACGAGCAGTACTTC
TRBV10-3	few	TRBD2	TRBJ2-5	CAISGTSQETQYF	TGTGCCATCAGTGGGACTAGCCAAGAGACCCAGTACTTC
TRBV23-1	.	.	TRBJ2-2	CASSPVEDTGELFF	TGCGCCAGCAGCCCCGTGGAGGACACCGGGGAGCTGTTTTTT
TRBV5-1	.	.	TRBJ2-3	CASVRGGSTDTQYF	TGCGCCAGCGTTCGAGGCGGGAGCACAGATACGCAGTATTTT
TRBV27	.	.	TRBJ1-2	CASSSSYRVGYTF	TGTGCCAGCAGTTCATCCTACAGGGTTGGCTACACCTTC
TRBV11-2	.	TRBD2	TRBJ2-5	CASKLAGDQETQYF	TGTGCCAGCAAACTAGCGGGAGACCAAGAGACCCAGTACTTC